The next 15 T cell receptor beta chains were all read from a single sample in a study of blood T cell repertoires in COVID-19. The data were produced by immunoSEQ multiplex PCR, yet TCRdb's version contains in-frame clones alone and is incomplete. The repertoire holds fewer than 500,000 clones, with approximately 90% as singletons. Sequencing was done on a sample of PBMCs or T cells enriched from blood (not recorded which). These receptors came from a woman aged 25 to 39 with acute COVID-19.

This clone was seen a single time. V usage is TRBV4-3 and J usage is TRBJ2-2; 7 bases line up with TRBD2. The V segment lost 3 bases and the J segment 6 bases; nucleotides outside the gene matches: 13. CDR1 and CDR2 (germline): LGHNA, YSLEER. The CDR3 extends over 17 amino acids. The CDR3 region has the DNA TGCGCCAGCAGCCAGGGGTTACTAGCGAGACTGGCCGGGGAGCTGTTTTTT. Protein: CASSQGLLARLAGELFF.

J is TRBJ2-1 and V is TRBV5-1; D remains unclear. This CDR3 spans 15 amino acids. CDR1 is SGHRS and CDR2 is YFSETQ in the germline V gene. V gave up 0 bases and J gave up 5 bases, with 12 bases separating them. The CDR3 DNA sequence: TGCGCCAGCAGCTTGGTGGTCGGCGGAAACAATGAGCAGTTCTTC. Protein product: CASSLVVGGNNEQFF.

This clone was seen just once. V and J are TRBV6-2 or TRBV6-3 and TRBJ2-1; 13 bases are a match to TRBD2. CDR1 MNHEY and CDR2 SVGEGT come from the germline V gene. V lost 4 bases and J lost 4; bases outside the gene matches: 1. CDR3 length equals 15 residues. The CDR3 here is CASSLGLAGYNEQFF. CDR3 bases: TGTGCCAGCAGTTTGGGACTAGCGGGATACAATGAGCAGTTCTTC.

The CDR3 bases are TGTGCCAGCAGCCGCGAAACAGGCTTTAATAATTCACCCCTCCACTTT. Amino acids: CASSRETGFNNSPLHF. This sequence joins TRBV7-2 and TRBJ1-6, with a tentative D call TRBD1 (5 bases). CDR1 is SGHTA, CDR2 FQGNSA, per germline. The CDR3 consists of 16 residues. Trimming removed 5 bases from V and 5 bases from J, with 16 bases in between.

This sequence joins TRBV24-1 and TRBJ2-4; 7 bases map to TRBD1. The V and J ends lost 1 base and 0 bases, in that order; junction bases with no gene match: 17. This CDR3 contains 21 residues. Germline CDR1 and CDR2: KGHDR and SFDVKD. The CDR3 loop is CATSDFPDRDKEPIAKNIQYF. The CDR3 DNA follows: TGTGCCACCAGTGATTTCCCTGACAGGGACAAAGAACCTATAGCCAAAAACATTCAGTACTTC.

The chain's CDR3 is CATRSGLAGASGGYEQYF. As DNA, the CDR3 is TGTGCCACCAGATCCGGACTAGCGGGGGCCTCTGGGGGCTACGAGCAGTACTTC. V is TRBV15 and J is TRBJ2-7; 13 nucleotides align to TRBD2. The CDR3 extends over 18 amino acids. Trimming took 6 bases from V and 3 from J; bases not matched to a gene: 14. Germline V gene data show CDR1 as LNHNV and CDR2 as YYDKDF (reference sequence).

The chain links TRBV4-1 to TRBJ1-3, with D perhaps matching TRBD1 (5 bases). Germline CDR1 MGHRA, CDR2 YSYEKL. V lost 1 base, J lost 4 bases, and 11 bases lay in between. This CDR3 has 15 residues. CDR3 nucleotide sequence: TGCGCCAGCAGCCAAGGGGGGGGATCGGGAAACACCATATATTTT. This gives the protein CASSQGGGSGNTIYF.

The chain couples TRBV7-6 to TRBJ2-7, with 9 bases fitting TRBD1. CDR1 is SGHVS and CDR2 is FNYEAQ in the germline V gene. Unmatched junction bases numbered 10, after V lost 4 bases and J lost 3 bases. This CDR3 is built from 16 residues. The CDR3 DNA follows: TGTGCCAGCAGCTCTATAGCCCAGACAGGGGGCTACGAGCAGTACTTC. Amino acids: CASSSIAQTGGYEQYF.

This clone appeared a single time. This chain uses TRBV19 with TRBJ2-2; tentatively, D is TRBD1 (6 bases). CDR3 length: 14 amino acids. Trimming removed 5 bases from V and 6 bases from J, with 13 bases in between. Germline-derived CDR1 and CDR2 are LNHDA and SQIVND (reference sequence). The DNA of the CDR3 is TGTGCCAGTAGTCCCGTACAGGGTTCCGGGGAGCTGTTTTTT. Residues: CASSPVQGSGELFF. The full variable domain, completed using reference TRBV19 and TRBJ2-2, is DGGITQSPKYLFRKEGQNVTLSCEQNLNHDAMYWYRQDPGQGLRLIYYSQIVNDFQKGDIAEGYSVSREKKESFPLTVTSAQKNPTAFYLCASSPVQGSGELFFGEGSRLTVL.

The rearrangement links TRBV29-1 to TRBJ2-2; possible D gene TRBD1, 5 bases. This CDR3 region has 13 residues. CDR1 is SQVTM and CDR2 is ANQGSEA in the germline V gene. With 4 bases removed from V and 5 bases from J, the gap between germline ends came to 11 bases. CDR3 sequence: CSVVGVRTGELFF. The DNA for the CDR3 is TGCAGCGTTGTAGGGGTTCGGACCGGGGAGCTGTTTTTT.

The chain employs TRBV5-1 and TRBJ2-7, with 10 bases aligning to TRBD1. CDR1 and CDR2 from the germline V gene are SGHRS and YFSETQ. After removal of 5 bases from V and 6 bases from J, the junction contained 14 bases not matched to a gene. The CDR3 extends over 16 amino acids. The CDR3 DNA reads TGCGCCAGCAGTCGCGGAGCCGGGACAGGGGATCGCGAGCAGTACTTC. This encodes CASSRGAGTGDREQYF.

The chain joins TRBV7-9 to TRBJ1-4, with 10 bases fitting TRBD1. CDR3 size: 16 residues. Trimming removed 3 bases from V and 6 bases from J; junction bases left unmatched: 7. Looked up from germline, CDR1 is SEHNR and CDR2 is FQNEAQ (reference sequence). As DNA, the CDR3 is TGTGCCAGCAGCTTTCGCTTGGACAGGGGGTATGAAAAACTGTTTTTT. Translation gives CASSFRLDRGYEKLFF.

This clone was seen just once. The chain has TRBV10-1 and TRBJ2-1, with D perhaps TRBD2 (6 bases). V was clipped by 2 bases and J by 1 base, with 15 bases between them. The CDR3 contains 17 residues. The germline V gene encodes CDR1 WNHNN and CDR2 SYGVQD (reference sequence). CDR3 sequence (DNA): TGCGCCAGCAGTGAGAGGGCGGGGCTGGTATCCTACAATGAGCAGTTCTTC. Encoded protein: CASSERAGLVSYNEQFF.

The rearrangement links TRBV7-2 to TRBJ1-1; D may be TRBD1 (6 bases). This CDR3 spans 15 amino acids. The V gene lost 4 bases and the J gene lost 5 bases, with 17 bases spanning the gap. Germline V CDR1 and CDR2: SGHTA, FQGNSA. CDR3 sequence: CASSSTGRGSTEAFF. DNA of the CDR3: TGTGCCAGCAGCTCAACAGGGAGGGGAAGTACTGAAGCTTTCTTT.

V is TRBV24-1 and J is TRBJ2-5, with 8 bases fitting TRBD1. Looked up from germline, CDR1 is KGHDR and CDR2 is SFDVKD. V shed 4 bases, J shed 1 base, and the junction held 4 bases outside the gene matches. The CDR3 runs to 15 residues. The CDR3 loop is CATSDPGQGQETQYF. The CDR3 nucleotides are TGTGCCACCAGTGACCCTGGACAGGGCCAAGAGACCCAGTACTTC.